This T cell receptor (beta chain) was captured by sequencing in a study of cytotoxic CD8 clonotypes in ibrutinib-treated CLL (dated by TCRdb to the early 2020s). For context, the study as a whole: In this cohort, approximately 15 patients were treatment-naive and approximately 10 were relapsed/refractory, while some 18 had unmutated IGHV. On average, each sample had roughly 260,000 productive templates and 100,000 or so productive rearrangements. Responses were partial in approximately 24 patients and complete in 2; after median 68 months follow-up, about 14 stayed in remission and about twelve progressed. Cryopreserved peripheral blood mononuclear cells were collected before treatment, at response, and at either disease progression or sustained remission. The response samples were drawn at a median of around eleven months into treatment, with a range of roughly 6 to 40 months. Longitudinal samples were obtainable from about 30% of the roughly 86 participants in the trial.

Paper-wide results and their limitations: Sampling times were not matched between patients in sustained remission and patients whose disease was progressing, and lymph node repertoires were not examined. An increase in clonality was observed at ibrutinib response, with clonality remaining stable during sustained remission and falling back toward baseline at progression. Public clonotypes were rare and either contracted or stayed stable during treatment, and the rise in clonality at ibrutinib response reflected the expansion of private clonotypes. At baseline, clonality was higher than in age-matched healthy donors and showed a strong correlation with circulating CD8+ T-cell counts.

The CDR3, cysteine through phenylalanine, is 13 amino acids long. Of all the DNA, just the CDR3 is kept, 39 bases in frame from base 1. CDR1 is given as MNHEY and CDR2 as SMNVEV, both from the germline V gene (reference sequence). V and J are truncated by 3 bases and 4 bases respectively, leaving an intervening sequence of 7 bases. Only one count was recorded for this clone. It has no known antigen specificity. Base-call qualities are not available, and no considerably larger clone is one nucleotide away. On a MiSeq, deep resolution sequencing aimed for a depth between 1 in 1 million and 1 in 200,000 T cells, with each clonotype covered 10x on average. The immunoSEQ hsTCRB Kit was used to generate the TCR beta libraries. The study's processing was this. The data were analyzed with ImmunoSEQ Analyzer and ImmunoSEQ Data Assistant, and V, D and J gene assignments followed IMGT definitions. Clonality, which ranges from 0 to 1, was calculated as one minus the normalized Shannon entropy of productive rearrangement frequencies. Only overrepresented clonotypes making up at least 0.05% of the repertoire of each patient were included in the public clonotype analysis. Thirteen age-matched healthy donor repertoires from immuneACCESS served as clonality controls. As stored in TCRdb, this immuneACCESS dataset retains in-frame rearrangements with V and J assigned. A fraction of the clones does not appear; measured against another copy, unresolved V genes explain less than half of the discrepancy, and the remainder lacks a known reason. That table gives V, J and clone size, and the DNA gave D and trimming. A total of more than 30,000 clones appear in this sample, more than 65% of them only once. The biggest ten clones account for 28% of the sample.

For TCR beta library preparation, approximately 2.2 micrograms of genomic DNA were isolated from cryopreserved PBMCs. High-throughput TCR beta sequencing was performed on longitudinal blood samples from CLL patients receiving ibrutinib monotherapy. The patients took part in an open-label, single-center phase 2 trial of ibrutinib monotherapy. The chain is encoded by TRBV27 joined to TRBJ1-5, with no reliable assignment of the D segment. This sample comprised PBMCs, obtained before ibrutinib treatment. The TCR originated in a human donor with chronic lymphocytic leukemia. For the CDR3, the sequence is CASSFAGNQPQHF. The sequence in DNA is TGTGCCAGCAGTTTCGCGGGGAATCAGCCCCAGCATTTT.